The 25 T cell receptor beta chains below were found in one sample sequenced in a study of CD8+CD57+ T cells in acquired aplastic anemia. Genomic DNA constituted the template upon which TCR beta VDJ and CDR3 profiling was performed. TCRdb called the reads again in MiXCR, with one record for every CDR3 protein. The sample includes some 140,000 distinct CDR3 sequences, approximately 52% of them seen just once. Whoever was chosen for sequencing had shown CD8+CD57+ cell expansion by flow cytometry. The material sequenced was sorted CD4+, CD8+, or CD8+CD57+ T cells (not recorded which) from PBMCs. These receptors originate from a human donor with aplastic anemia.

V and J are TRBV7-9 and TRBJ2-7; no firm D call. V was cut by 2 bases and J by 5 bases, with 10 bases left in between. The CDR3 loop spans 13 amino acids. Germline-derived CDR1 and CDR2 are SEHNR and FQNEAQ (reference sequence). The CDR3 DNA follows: TGTGCCAGCAGCTTACTGGGTGGAAACGAGCAGTACTTC. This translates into CASSLLGGNEQYF.

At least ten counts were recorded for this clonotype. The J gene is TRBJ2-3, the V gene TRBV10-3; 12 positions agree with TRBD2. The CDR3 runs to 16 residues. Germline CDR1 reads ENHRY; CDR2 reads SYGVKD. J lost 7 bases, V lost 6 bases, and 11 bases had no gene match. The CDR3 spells CAIRTPLAGGGYTQYF. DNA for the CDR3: TGTGCCATCAGGACACCTCTAGCGGGGGGGGGATATACGCAGTATTTT.

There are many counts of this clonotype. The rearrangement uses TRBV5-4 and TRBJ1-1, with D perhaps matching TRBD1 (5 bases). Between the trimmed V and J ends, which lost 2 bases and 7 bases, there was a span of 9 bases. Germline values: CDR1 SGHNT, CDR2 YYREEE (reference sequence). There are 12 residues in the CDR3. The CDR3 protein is CASSLGALEAFF. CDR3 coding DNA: TGTGCCAGCAGCTTAGGGGCCCTTGAAGCTTTCTTT.

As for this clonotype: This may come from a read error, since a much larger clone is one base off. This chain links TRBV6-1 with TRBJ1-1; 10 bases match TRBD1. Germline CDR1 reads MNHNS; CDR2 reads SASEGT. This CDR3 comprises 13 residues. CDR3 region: CASSTGQGVEALF. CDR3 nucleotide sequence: TGTGCCAGCAGTACCGGACAGGGGGTTGAGGCTCTCTTT.

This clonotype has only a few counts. This CDR3 reads CSARGLEGYGYTF. The CDR3 nucleotides are TGCAGTGCGAGGGGCCTGGAAGGGTATGGCTACACCTTC. J is TRBJ1-2 and V is TRBV20-1, with TRBD1 as a possible D gene (5 bases). CDR3 length: 13 residues. Germline loops: CDR1 DFQATT, CDR2 SNEGSKA (reference sequence). The V end was cut by 6 bases, the J end by 5 bases, with 16 bases between.

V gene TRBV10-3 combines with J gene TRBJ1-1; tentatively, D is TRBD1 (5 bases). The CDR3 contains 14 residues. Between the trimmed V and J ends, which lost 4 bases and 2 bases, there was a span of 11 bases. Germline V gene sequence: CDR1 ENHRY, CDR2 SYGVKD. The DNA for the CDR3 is TGTGCCATCAGTGGAGCGGGGGGTAACACTGAAGCTTTCTTT. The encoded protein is CAISGAGGNTEAFF.

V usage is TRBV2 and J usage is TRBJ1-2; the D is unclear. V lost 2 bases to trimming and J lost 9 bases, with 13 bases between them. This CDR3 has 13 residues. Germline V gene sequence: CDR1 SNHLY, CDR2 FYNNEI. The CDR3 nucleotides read TGTGCCAGCAGTGAACGACAATCCCAGAGCTACACCTTC. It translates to CASSERQSQSYTF.

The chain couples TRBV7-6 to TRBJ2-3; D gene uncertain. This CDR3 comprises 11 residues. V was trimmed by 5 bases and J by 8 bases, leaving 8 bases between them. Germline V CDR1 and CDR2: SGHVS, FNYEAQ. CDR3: CASSTTSTQYF. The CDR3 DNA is TGTGCCAGCAGCACGACATCTACGCAGTATTTT.

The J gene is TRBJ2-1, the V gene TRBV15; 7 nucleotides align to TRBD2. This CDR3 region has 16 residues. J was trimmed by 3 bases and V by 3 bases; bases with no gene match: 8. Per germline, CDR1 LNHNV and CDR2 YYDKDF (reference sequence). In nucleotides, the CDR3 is TGTGCCACCAGCAGGGGGAGGGGATCGCTCTACAATGAGCAGTTCTTC. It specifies CATSRGRGSLYNEQFF.

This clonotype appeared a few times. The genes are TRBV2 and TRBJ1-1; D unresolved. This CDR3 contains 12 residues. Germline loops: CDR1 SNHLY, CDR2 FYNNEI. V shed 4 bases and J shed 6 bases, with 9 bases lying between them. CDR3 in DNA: TGTGCCAGCAGTGTGTGGGCAGCTGAAGCTTTCTTT. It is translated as CASSVWAAEAFF.

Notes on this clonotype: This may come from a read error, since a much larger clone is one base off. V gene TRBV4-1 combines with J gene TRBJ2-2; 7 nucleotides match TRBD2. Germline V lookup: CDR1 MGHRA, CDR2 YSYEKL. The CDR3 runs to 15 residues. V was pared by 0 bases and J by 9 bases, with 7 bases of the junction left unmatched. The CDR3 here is CASSQDRGDVRELFF. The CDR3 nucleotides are TGCGCCAGCAGCCAAGATCGGGGGGATGTTCGGGAGCTGTTTTTT.

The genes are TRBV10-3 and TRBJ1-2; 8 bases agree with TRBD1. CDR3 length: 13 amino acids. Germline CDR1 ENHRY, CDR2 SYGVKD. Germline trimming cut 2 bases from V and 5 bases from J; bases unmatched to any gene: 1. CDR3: CAISETGGYGYTF. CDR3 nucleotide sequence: TGTGCCATCAGTGAGACAGGGGGATATGGCTACACCTTC.

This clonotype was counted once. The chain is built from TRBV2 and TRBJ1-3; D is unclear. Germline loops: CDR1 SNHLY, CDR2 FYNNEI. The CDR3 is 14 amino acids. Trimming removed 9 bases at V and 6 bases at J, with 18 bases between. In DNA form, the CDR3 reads TGTGCCAGTGTGTCTTCCGGTTTCGAAAACACCATATATTTT. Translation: CASVSSGFENTIYF. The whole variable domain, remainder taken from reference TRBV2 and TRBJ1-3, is EPEVTQTPSHQVTQMGQEVILRCVPISNHLYFYWYRQILGQKVEFLVSFYNNEISEKSEIFDDQFSVERPDGSNFTLKIRSTKLEDSAMYFCASVSSGFENTIYFGEGSWLTVV.

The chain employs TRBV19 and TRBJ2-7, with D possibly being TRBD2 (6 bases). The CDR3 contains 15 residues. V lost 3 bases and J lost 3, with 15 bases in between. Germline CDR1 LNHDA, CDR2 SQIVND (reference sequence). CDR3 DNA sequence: TGTGCCAGTAGTATTGGGCGACTAGAAGACTACGAGCAGTACTTC. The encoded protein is CASSIGRLEDYEQYF.

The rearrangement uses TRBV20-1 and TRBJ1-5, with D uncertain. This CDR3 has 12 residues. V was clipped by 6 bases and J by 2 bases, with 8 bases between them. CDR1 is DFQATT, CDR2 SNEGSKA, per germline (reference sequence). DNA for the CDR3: TGCAGTGCCGGCGAGGGCAATCAGCCCCAGCATTTT. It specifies CSAGEGNQPQHF.

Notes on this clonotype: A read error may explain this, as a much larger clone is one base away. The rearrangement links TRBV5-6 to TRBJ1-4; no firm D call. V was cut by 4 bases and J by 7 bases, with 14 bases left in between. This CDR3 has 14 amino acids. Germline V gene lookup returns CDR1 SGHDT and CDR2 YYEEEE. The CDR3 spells CASSMAGLGEKLFF. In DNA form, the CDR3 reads TGTGCCAGCAGCATGGCCGGGCTAGGTGAAAAACTGTTTTTT.

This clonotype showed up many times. Here the CDR3 reads CATRPKRQGAGGYTF. In DNA form, the CDR3 reads TGTGCCACCAGACCCAAGAGGCAGGGCGCGGGAGGCTACACCTTC. The chain uses TRBV15 and TRBJ1-2; D perhaps matches TRBD1 (5 bases). This CDR3 contains 15 residues. V lost 6 bases, J lost 8 bases, and 22 bases lay in between. Germline V gives CDR1 LNHNV, CDR2 YYDKDF (reference sequence).

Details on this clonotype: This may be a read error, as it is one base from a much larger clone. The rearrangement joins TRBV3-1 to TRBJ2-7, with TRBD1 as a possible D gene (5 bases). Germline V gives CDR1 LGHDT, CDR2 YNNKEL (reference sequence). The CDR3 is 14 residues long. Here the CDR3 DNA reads TGTGCCAGCAGCCAAGGAGCGACAGTCTACGAGCAGCACTTC. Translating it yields CASSQGATVYEQHF.

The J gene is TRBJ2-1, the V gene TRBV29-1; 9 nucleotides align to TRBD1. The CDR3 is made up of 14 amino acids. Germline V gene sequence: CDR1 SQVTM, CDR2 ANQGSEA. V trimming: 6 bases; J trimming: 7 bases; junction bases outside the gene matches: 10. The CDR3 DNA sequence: TGCAGCGTGTCGCCGGGACAGGGCGGGAATGAGCAGTTCTTC. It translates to CSVSPGQGGNEQFF.

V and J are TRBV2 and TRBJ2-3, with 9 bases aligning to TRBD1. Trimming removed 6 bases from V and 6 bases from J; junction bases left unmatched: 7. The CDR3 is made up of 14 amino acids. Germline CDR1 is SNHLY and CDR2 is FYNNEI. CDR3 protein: CASSWTGARDTQYF. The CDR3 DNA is TGTGCCAGCAGCTGGACAGGGGCGCGGGATACGCAGTATTTT.

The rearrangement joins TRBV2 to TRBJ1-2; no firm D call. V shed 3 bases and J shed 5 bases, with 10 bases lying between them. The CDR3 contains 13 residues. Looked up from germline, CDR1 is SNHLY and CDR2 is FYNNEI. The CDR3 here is CASSDAQHYGYTF. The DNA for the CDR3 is TGTGCCAGCAGTGACGCGCAACATTATGGCTACACCTTC.

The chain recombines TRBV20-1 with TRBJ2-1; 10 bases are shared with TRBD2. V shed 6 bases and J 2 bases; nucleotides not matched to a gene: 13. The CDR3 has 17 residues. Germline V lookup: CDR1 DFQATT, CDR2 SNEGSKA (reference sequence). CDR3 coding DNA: TGCAGTGCAAGGACTAGCGGACCTCCGAGCACCTACAATGAGCAGTTCTTC. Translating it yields CSARTSGPPSTYNEQFF.

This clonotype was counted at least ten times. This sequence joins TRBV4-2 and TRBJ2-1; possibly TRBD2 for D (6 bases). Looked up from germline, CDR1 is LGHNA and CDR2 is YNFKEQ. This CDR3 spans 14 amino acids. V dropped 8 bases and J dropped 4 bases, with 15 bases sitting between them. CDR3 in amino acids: CASSNGGLYNEQFF. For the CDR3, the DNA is TGTGCCAGCTCCAACGGGGGTTTGTACAATGAGCAGTTCTTC.

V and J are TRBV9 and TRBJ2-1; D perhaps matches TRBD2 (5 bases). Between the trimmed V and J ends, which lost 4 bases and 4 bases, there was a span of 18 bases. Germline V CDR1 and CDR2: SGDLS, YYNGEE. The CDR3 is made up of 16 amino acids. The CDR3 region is CASSPEAGIAYNEQFF. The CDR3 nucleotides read TGTGCCAGCAGCCCTGAGGCGGGTATAGCGTACAATGAGCAGTTCTTC.

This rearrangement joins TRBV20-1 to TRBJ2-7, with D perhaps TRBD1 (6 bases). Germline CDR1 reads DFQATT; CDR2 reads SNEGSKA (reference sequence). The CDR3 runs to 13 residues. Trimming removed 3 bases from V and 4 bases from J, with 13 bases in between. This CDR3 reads CSARGASEYEQYF. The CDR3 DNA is TGCAGTGCTAGGGGGGCCTCCGAATACGAGCAGTACTTC.